This TCR beta chain was identified in a study of metastatic and nonmetastatic thyroid tumors (dated by TCRdb to 2018 to 2021). Study-level background: The researchers compared repertoires between peripheral blood samples and tumor or nodule tissue samples from patients with malignant or benign thyroid disease. Paper-wide results and their limitations: In both blood and tumor samples, TCR beta diversity was reported to be significantly higher in malignant tumors than in benign nodules.

There are many counts of this clone. It lacks a known antigen. Per-base quality was not reported, and no clone a single base away is much larger than it. The method was PCR. Instrument on record: Illumina HiSeq 4000. High-throughput sequencing was used to profile the CDR3 region of the TCR beta-chain in every patient. Per the source publication's procedure: CDR3 differences across clinicopathological groups were used to build a classifier for discriminating distant-metastatic papillary thyroid cancer patients. Repertoire diversity was assessed with the Shannon index, and tumor-blood repertoire similarity with the Morisita-Horn index. Using fastp at Q25 and MiXCR, TCRdb reprocessed the public reads and kept productive beta chains. The authors' filters were not applied to this entry. The sample table holds tens of thousands of clones, of which 25% to 30% were seen once. The ten largest clones capture 30% of the sample.

No treatment had been received by any patient before thyroid surgery. The study retrospectively analysed patient clinical samples collected from the early 2010s to the late 2010s using T-cell receptor beta sequencing. Sequenced material: blood. The receptor was derived from a female donor with papillary thyroid cancer or a benign thyroid nodule (not recorded which). Some clones in this sample may be carry-over from other donors' samples.

CDR3 protein: CASSVQASNEKLFF. In nucleotides, the sequence is TGTGCCAGCAGCGTTCAGGCGAGTAATGAAAAACTGTTTTTT. The chain links TRBV9 with TRBJ1-4; the D segment cannot be called with confidence. The CDR3 holds 14 amino acids from the cysteine to the phenylalanine. Of all the DNA, just the CDR3 is kept, 42 bases in frame from base 1. V lost 2 bases and J lost 4 bases; the stretch between them is 9 bases long. The germline V gene gives CDR1 as SGDLS and CDR2 as YYNGEE.